Below are 11 T cell receptor beta chains sequenced from a single sample in a study of blood T cells in healthy people across ages. The second PCR ran roughly 7 to 12 cycles with a sample-barcoded 5' primer and J-beta primers. TCRdb recomputed calls from the 5' RACE reads with MiXCR, one row per CDR3 protein. The table lists 1.5 million to 2 million distinct CDR3 sequences, about 31% of them singletons. Sequenced: blood. All receptors derive from a woman aged 25 to 39 in good health.

This chain joins TRBV4-2 and TRBJ2-1, with 9 bases identical to TRBD2. CDR3 length: 16 amino acids. The V gene's germline CDR1 is LGHNA and CDR2 YNFKEQ. V dropped 0 bases and J dropped 6; count of bases not matched to a gene: 6. Here the CDR3 DNA reads TGTGCCAGCAGCCAAGATTTTAGCGGGAGTCCCAATGAGCAGTTCTTC. Residues: CASSQDFSGSPNEQFF.

The V call is TRBV20-1, the J call TRBJ2-7; no firm D call. The V gene lost 6 bases and the J gene lost 0 bases, with 21 bases spanning the gap. The CDR3 has 16 residues. CDR1 DFQATT and CDR2 SNEGSKA come from the germline V gene (reference sequence). CDR3 loop: CSAALTSGHSSYEQYF. Written as DNA, the CDR3 is TGCAGTGCGGCTTTGACTTCGGGCCACAGCTCCTACGAGCAGTACTTC.

The chain is built from TRBV6-1 and TRBJ2-7; D possibly corresponds to TRBD1 (5 bases). With 7 bases removed from V and 2 bases from J, the gap between germline ends came to 18 bases. Germline values: CDR1 MNHNS, CDR2 SASEGT. This CDR3 has 15 amino acids. DNA for the CDR3: TGTGCCAGCAAGACCTCGTCAGGGTTCACCTACGAGCAGTACTTC. It is translated as CASKTSSGFTYEQYF.

DNA for the CDR3: TGTGCCAGCAGTCCCCTGGGAGCGGGAAGCTCCTACAATGAGCAGTTCTTC. Its protein is CASSPLGAGSSYNEQFF. The chain uses TRBV5-6 and TRBJ2-1; TRBD2 agrees at 7 bases. Germline V lookup: CDR1 SGHDT, CDR2 YYEEEE. The CDR3 runs 17 residues. V trimming: 5 bases; J trimming: 0 bases; junction bases outside the gene matches: 11.

At least ten counts were recorded for this clonotype. V is TRBV29-1 and J is TRBJ2-3; tentative D call: TRBD1 (6 bases). Between the trimmed V and J ends, which lost 4 bases and 4 bases, there was a span of 9 bases. CDR3 length: 12 residues. Germline values: CDR1 SQVTM, CDR2 ANQGSEA. The chain's CDR3 is CSVVKGADTQYF. CDR3 nucleotide sequence: TGCAGCGTTGTTAAGGGGGCAGATACGCAGTATTTT.

This chain connects TRBV3-1 to TRBJ1-1; 9 bases fit TRBD1. The CDR3 spans 13 residues. J was trimmed by 8 bases and V by 2 bases; bases with no gene match: 3. Germline values: CDR1 LGHDT, CDR2 YNNKEL (reference sequence). CDR3 region: CASSQLGQGEAFF. The CDR3 region has the DNA TGTGCCAGCAGCCAACTGGGACAGGGAGAAGCTTTCTTT.

CDR3 region: CASSGEAGTYEQYF. For the CDR3, the DNA is TGTGCCAGCAGCGGAGAGGCAGGAACGTACGAGCAGTACTTC. The chain has TRBV9 and TRBJ2-5; no clear D. The J call is in doubt because the DNA end fits TRBJ2-7 better. Germline CDR1 SGDLS, CDR2 YYNGEE. There are 14 residues in the CDR3.

Only a few counts were recorded for this clonotype. The rearrangement links TRBV29-1 to TRBJ1-1; 7 bases line up with TRBD1. This CDR3 region has 13 residues. The V segment lost 6 bases and the J segment 0 bases; nucleotides outside the gene matches: 4. Germline V lookup: CDR1 SQVTM, CDR2 ANQGSEA. The CDR3 loop reads CSVIGQVNTEAFF. CDR3 in DNA: TGCAGCGTGATAGGACAGGTGAACACTGAAGCTTTCTTT. The entire variable domain, with the rest obtained from reference TRBV29-1 and TRBJ1-1, is as follows: SAVISQKPSRDICQRGTSLTIQCQVDSQVTMMFWYRQQPGQSLTLIATANQGSEATYESGFVIDKFPISRPNLTFSTLTVSNMSPEDSSIYLCSVIGQVNTEAFFGQGTRLTVV.

This clonotype was observed a few times. The V and J genes are TRBV20-1 and TRBJ1-5; D gene ambiguous. The germline CDR1 and CDR2 sequences are DFQATT and SNEGSKA (reference sequence). CDR3 length: 12 residues. V gave up 5 bases and J gave up 0 bases, with 5 bases separating them. The CDR3 bases are TGCAGTGCTGTCCATAGCAATCAGCCCCAGCATTTT. This codes for CSAVHSNQPQHF.

This clonotype occurred many times. The chain's CDR3 is CASFLGGVYGYTF. In nucleotides, the CDR3 is TGTGCCAGCTTTTTAGGGGGCGTCTATGGCTACACCTTC. The rearrangement links TRBV5-4 to TRBJ1-2; 7 bases fit TRBD1. Germline CDR1 SGHNT, CDR2 YYREEE (reference sequence). The J segment lost 4 bases and the V segment lost 7 bases, leaving 7 bases of the junction unmatched. The CDR3 is 13 amino acids.

This clonotype was observed at least ten times. The rearrangement uses TRBV4-1 and TRBJ2-7; 10 bases are a match to TRBD1. Germline V gene lookup returns CDR1 MGHRA and CDR2 YSYEKL. There are 15 residues in the CDR3. V shed 3 bases and J 3 bases; nucleotides not matched to a gene: 5. The CDR3 reads CASSQGDRGGYEQYF. CDR3 DNA sequence: TGCGCCAGCAGCCAGGGGGACAGGGGTGGCTACGAGCAGTACTTC.